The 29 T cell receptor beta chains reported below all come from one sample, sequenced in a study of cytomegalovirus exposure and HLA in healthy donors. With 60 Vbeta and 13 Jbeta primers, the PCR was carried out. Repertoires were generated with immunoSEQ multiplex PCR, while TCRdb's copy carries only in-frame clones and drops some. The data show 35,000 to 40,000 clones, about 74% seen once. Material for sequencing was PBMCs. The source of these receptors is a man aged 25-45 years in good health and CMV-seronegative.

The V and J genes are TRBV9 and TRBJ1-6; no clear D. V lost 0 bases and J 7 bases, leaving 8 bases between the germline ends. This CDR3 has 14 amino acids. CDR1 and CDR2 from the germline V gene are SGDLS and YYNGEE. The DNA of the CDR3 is TGTGCCAGCAGCGTAGACGGGATAAATTCACCCCTCCACTTT. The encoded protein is CASSVDGINSPLHF.

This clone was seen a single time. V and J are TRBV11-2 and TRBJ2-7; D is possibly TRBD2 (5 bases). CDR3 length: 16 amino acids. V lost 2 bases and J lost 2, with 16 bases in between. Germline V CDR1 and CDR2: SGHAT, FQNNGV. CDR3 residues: CASSLSDPGKTYEQYF. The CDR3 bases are TGTGCCAGCAGCTTATCCGATCCGGGAAAGACCTACGAGCAGTACTTC.

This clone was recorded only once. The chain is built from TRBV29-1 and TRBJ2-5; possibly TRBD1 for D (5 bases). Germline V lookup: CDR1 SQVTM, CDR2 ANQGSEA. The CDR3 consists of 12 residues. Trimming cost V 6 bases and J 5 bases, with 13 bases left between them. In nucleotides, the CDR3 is TGCAGCGTCCAGGGTATCGGGGAGACCCAGTACTTC. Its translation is CSVQGIGETQYF. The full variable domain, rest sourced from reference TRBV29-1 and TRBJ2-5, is SAVISQKPSRDICQRGTSLTIQCQVDSQVTMMFWYRQQPGQSLTLIATANQGSEATYESGFVIDKFPISRPNLTFSTLTVSNMSPEDSSIYLCSVQGIGETQYFGPGTRLLVL.

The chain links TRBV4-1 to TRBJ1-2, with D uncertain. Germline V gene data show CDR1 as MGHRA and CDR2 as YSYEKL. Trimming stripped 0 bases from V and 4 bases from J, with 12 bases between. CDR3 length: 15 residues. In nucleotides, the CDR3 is TGCGCCAGCAGCCAAGAAGAGAGGAGGACCTATGGCTACACCTTC. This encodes CASSQEERRTYGYTF.

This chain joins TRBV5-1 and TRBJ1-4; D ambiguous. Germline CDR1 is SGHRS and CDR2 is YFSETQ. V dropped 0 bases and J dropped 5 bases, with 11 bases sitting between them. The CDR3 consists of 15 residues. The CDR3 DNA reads TGCGCCAGCAGCTTGGCCCCGGCGGCAAATGAAAAACTGTTTTTT. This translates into CASSLAPAANEKLFF.

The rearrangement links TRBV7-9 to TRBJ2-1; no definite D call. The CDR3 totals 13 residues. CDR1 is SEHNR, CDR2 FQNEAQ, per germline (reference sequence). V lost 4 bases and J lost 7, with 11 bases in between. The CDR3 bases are TGTGCCAGCAGCTCAAACAACGGGAATGAGCAGTTCTTC. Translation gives CASSSNNGNEQFF.

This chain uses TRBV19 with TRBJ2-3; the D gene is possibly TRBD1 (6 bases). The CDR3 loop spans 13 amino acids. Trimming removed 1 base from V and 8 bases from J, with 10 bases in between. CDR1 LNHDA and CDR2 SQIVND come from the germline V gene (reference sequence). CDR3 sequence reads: CASSIVGRGTQYF. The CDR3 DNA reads TGTGCCAGTAGTATAGTGGGCAGGGGTACGCAGTATTTT.

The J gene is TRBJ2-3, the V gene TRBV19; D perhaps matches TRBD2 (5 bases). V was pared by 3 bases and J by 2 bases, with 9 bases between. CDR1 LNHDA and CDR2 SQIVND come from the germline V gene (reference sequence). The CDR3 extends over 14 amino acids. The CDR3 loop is CASSMSGNTDTQYF. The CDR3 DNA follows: TGTGCCAGTAGTATGTCGGGGAACACAGATACGCAGTATTTT. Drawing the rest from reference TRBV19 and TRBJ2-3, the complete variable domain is DGGITQSPKYLFRKEGQNVTLSCEQNLNHDAMYWYRQDPGQGLRLIYYSQIVNDFQKGDIAEGYSVSREKKESFPLTVTSAQKNPTAFYLCASSMSGNTDTQYFGPGTRLTVL.

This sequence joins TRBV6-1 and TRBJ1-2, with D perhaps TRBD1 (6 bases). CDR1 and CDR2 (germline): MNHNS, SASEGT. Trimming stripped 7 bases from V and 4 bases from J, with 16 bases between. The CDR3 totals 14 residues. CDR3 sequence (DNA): TGTGCCAGCACCCTAGCAGGGGCGGGCTATGGCTACACCTTC. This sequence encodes CASTLAGAGYGYTF.

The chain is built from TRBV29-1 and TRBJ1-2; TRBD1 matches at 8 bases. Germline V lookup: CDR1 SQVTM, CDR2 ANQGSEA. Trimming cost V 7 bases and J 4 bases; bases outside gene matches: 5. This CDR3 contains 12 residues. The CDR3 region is CSDRTGSYGYTF. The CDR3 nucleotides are TGCAGCGATAGGACAGGGTCCTATGGCTACACCTTC.

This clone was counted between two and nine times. CDR3 sequence reads: CASSGTGTGYTDTQYF. CDR3 nucleotides: TGTGCCAGCAGTGGAACCGGGACAGGGTACACAGATACGCAGTATTTT. V usage is TRBV25-1 and J usage is TRBJ2-3; 9 positions agree with TRBD1. This CDR3 has 16 residues. The V gene's germline CDR1 is MGHDK and CDR2 SYGVNS. V shed 4 bases, J shed 2 bases, and the junction held 7 bases outside the gene matches.

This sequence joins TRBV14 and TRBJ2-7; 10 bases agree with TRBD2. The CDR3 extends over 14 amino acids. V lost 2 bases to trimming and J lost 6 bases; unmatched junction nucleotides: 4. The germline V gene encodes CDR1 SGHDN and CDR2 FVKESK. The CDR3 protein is CASSQSLAGVEQYF. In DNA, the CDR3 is TGTGCCAGCAGCCAAAGTCTAGCGGGGGTCGAGCAGTACTTC.

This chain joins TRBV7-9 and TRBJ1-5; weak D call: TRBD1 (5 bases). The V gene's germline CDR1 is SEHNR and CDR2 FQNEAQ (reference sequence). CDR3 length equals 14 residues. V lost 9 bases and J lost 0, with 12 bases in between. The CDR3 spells CASSGAYSNQPQHF. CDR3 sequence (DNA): TGTGCCAGTAGTGGGGCCTATAGCAATCAGCCCCAGCATTTT.

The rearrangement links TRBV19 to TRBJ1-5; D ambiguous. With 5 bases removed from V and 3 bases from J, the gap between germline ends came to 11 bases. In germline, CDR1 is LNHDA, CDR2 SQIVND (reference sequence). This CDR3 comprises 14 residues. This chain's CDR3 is CASSSYGVNQPQHF. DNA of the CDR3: TGTGCCAGTAGTTCGTACGGGGTCAATCAGCCCCAGCATTTT.

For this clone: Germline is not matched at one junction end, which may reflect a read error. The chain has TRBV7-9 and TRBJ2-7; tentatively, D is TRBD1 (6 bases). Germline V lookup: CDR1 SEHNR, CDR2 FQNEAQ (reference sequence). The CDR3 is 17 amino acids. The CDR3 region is CSSSLVRGILGSYEQYF. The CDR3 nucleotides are TGTTCCAGCAGCTTAGTAAGGGGGATTCTCGGCTCCTACGAGCAGTACTTC.

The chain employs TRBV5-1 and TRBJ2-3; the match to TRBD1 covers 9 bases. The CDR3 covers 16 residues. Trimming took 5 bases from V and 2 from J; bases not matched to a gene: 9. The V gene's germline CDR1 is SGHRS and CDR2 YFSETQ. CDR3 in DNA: TGCGCCAGCAGATCCGGGACAGGGCAATTCACAGATACGCAGTATTTT. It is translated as CASRSGTGQFTDTQYF.

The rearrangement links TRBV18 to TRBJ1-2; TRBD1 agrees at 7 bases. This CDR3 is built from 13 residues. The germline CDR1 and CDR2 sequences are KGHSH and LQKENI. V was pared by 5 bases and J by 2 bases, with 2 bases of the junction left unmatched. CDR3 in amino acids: CASSEGQNYGYTF. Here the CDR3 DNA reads TGTGCCAGCTCAGAGGGACAGAACTATGGCTACACCTTC.

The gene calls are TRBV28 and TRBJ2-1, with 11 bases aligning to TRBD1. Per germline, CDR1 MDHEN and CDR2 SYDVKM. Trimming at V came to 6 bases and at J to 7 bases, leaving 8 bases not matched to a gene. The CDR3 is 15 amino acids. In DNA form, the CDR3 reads TGTGCCAGCAGCCCTGAGGACAGGGGGCGGAATGAGCAGTTCTTC. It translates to CASSPEDRGRNEQFF.

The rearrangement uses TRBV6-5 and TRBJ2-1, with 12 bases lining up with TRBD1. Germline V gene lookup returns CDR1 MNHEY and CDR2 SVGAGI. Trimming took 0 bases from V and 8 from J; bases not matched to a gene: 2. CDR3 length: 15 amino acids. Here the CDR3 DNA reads TGTGCCAGCAGTTACTCGGGACAGGGGGCTTATGAGCAGTTCTTC. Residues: CASSYSGQGAYEQFF.

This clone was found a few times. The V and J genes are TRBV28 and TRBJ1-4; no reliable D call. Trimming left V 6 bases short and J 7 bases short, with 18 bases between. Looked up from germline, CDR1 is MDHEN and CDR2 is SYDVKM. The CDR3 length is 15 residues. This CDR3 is CASRTPGRIVEKLFF. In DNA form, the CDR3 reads TGTGCCAGCAGAACACCGGGGAGAATCGTTGAAAAACTGTTTTTT.

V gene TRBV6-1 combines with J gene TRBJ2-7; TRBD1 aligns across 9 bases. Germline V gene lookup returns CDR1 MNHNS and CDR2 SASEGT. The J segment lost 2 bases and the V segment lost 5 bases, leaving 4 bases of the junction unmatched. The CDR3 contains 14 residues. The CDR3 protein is CASSMGQGPYEQYF. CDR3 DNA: TGTGCCAGCAGTATGGGACAGGGCCCCTACGAGCAGTACTTC.

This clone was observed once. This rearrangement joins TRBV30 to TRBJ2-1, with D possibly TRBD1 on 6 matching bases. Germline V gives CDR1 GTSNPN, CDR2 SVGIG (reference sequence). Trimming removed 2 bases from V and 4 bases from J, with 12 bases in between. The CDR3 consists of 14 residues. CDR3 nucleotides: TGTGCCTGGAGTCAGGGGACGTGGTACAATGAGCAGTTCTTC. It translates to CAWSQGTWYNEQFF.

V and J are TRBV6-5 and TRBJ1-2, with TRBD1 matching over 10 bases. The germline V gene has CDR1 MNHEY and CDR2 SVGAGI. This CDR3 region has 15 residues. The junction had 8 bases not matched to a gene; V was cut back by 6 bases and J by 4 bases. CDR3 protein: CASRRDRGGGYGYTF. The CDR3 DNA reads TGTGCCAGCAGACGGGACAGGGGTGGAGGCTATGGCTACACCTTC.

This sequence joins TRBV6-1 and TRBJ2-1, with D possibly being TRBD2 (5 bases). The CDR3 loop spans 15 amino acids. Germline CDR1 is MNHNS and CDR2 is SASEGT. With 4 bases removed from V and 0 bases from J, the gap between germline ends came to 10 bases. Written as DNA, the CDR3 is TGTGCCAGCAGTGCCAGCGGAGGCTCCTACAATGAGCAGTTCTTC. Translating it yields CASSASGGSYNEQFF.

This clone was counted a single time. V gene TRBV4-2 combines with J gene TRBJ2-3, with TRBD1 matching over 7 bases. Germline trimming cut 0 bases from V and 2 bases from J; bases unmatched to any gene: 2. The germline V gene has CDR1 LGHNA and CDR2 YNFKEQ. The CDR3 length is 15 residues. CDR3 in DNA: TGTGCCAGCAGCCAAGATCAGGGGGACACAGATACGCAGTATTTT. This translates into CASSQDQGDTDTQYF.

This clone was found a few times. The CDR3 loop is CSSGWMNTEAFF. Here the CDR3 DNA reads TGCAGCTCAGGATGGATGAACACTGAAGCTTTCTTT. This rearrangement joins TRBV29-1 to TRBJ1-1, with unresolved D. This CDR3 has 12 residues. V gave up 8 bases and J gave up 0 bases, with 10 bases separating them. CDR1 and CDR2 (germline): SQVTM, ANQGSEA.

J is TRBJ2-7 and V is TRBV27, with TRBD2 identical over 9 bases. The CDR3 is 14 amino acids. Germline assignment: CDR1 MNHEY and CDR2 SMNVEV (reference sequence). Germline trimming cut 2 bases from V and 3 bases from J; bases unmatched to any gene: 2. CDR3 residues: CASSLQREDYEQYF. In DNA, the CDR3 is TGTGCCAGCAGTTTACAGCGGGAGGACTACGAGCAGTACTTC.

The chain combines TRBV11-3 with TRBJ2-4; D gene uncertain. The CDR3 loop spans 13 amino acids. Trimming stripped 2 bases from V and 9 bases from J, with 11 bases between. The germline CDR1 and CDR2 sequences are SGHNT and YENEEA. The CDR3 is CASSLPGTGIQYF. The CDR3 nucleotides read TGTGCCAGCAGCTTACCAGGTACCGGCATTCAGTACTTC.

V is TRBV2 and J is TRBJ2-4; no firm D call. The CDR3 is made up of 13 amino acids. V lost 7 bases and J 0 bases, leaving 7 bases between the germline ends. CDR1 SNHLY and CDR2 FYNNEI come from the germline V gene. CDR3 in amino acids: CASKTEAKNIQYF. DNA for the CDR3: TGTGCCAGCAAAACAGAAGCCAAAAACATTCAGTACTTC.